This is a list of T cell receptor beta chains from one sample in a study of immune evolution from preneoplasia to lung adenocarcinoma. Sequencing used immunoSEQ multiplex PCR; TCRdb keeps in-frame clones, though not all of them. Of approximately 9,500 clones detected, about 90% appear once; the ten largest clones hold about 2.5%. The sample was FFPE invasive lung adenocarcinoma tissue. These receptors all stem from a person aged 65-85 years with invasive lung adenocarcinoma. Each CDR3 is given with its conserved first and last residue.

j_call v_call cdr3_aa
TRBJ1-1 TRBV18 CASSPGTEAFF
TRBJ2-7 TRBV29-1 CSAAGVAYEQYF
TRBJ1-1 TRBV6-6 CASILQGGTEAFF
TRBJ1-2 TRBV19 CASSIVQGSGFYGYTF
TRBJ1-2 TRBV2 CASSKEIYGYTF
TRBJ2-7 TRBV29-1 CSVVVGGGQSSYEQYF
TRBJ2-3 TRBV9 CASSVSSGGAADTQYF
TRBJ2-1 TRBV11-1 CASSLGTGSYNEQFF
TRBJ2-1 TRBV28 CASSPPAIRQGWAEQFF
TRBJ1-2 TRBV6-6 CASRTGGQPNYGYTF
TRBJ1-1 TRBV5-1 CASSKDRGDTEAFF
TRBJ1-2 TRBV4-1 CASSQGDRWPTNYGYTF
TRBJ1-4 TRBV7-2 CASSLGDRANEKLFF
TRBJ1-5 TRBV28 CASSFGTGYQPQHF
TRBJ1-1 TRBV7-9 CASSPKGQGRGTEAFF
TRBJ2-2 TRBV7-9 CASSLDRNTGELFF
TRBJ2-5 TRBV10-3 CAIRETLGQGEKETQYF
TRBJ2-5 TRBV10-2 CASSGLDRGRETQYF
TRBJ1-1 TRBV6-1 CASSDRAASTEAFF
. TRBV11-1 CASRDRGLYEQYF
TRBJ2-3 TRBV11-2 CASSPTTSRVADTQYF
TRBJ2-7 TRBV11-2 CASSYPGLVSYEQYF
TRBJ2-5 TRBV18 CASSPLVSETQYF